This T cell receptor beta chain derives from a study of blood T cells in healthy people across ages. The use of a sample-barcoded 5' primer and a J-beta primer mix characterized a second PCR of about 7 to 12 cycles. TCRdb fed the 5' RACE reads into MiXCR, producing one record per CDR3 protein. Of about 1 million distinct CDR3 sequences in the sample, under 30% are singletons; the top ten hold about 0.69%. Researchers isolated at least 6 million PBMCs per sample. This CDR3 has 13 amino acids. The germline CDR1 and CDR2 sequences are MNHNY and SVGAGI (reference sequence). With 11 bases removed from V and 4 bases from J, the gap between germline ends came to 14 bases. These data were likewise used in another study, on T cells of mothers and their children. That report adds: Researchers report slightly higher, though non-significant, overlap in related mother-child pairs than in unrelated pairs.

The chain recombines TRBV6-6 with TRBJ2-2, with no clear D. This TCR was sampled from a girl aged 2-10 years in good health. Specimen: blood. CDR3 protein: CAANVGSTGELFF. The CDR3 bases are TGTGCCGCCAACGTAGGATCCACCGGGGAGCTGTTTTTT.